The 4 T cell receptor beta chains below come from one sample, sequenced in a study of cytotoxic CD8 clonotypes in ibrutinib-treated CLL. The method was immunoSEQ multiplex PCR; TCRdb's version includes in-frame clones alone and lacks a portion of them. The sample has roughly 130,000 clones; about 79% are singletons. The starting material was PBMCs, obtained after 12 months of ibrutinib treatment. These receptors came from a human donor with chronic lymphocytic leukemia.

The J gene is TRBJ2-1, the V gene TRBV19, with no clear D. The CDR3 consists of 15 residues. The V and J ends lost 6 bases and 0 bases respectively, with 12 bases between them. CDR1 is LNHDA and CDR2 is SQIVND in the germline V gene (reference sequence). The CDR3 DNA is TGTGCCAGTAGCCTGGGGATGAGCTCCTACAATGAGCAGTTCTTC. The encoded protein is CASSLGMSSYNEQFF.

The rearrangement joins TRBV11-1 to TRBJ2-7; D is perhaps TRBD1 (6 bases). The germline V and J ends were trimmed by 5 bases and 3 bases, with 8 bases remaining between them. From germline, CDR1 is SGHAT and CDR2 FQDESV (reference sequence). This CDR3 comprises 12 residues. CDR3 region: CASSQQGYEQYF. The DNA for the CDR3 is TGTGCCAGCAGCCAACAGGGCTACGAGCAGTACTTC.

The chain has TRBV4-2 and TRBJ2-1; 9 nucleotides match TRBD2. The length of the CDR3 is 16 residues. J gave up 10 bases and V 0 bases, and 10 bases lay outside the gene matches. Germline V gene lookup returns CDR1 LGHNA and CDR2 YNFKEQ. The CDR3 DNA reads as TGTGCCAGCAGCCAAGAGGATAGCGGGAGTATTCGCGAGCAGTTCTTC. Translating gives CASSQEDSGSIREQFF.

The chain links TRBV9 to TRBJ2-3; 10 nucleotides agree with TRBD2. Trimming cost V 0 bases and J 6 bases; bases outside gene matches: 7. This CDR3 comprises 16 residues. The germline V gene has CDR1 SGDLS and CDR2 YYNGEE. The CDR3 DNA reads TGTGCCAGCAGCGTAGCTACTAGCGGGATTTTGGATACGCAGTATTTT. Its protein product is CASSVATSGILDTQYF.